This TCR beta chain was retrieved from a study of T cells in narcolepsy. Study information: Healthy controls were enrolled alongside patients with narcolepsy type 1 or type 2. Overall study findings and caveats: Autoreactive clone sequences were missing from some blood memory CD4+ repertoires. Same-patient CSF and blood CD4+ T cell clonotypes included HCRT-specific and TRIB2-specific autoreactive ones. Reportedly, autoreactive clonotypes were serially detected in patients' blood but not controls'.

A remark on this clone: As yet, its antigen is unknown.

The CDR3 length is 13 residues. V shed 7 bases and J shed 2 bases, with 11 bases lying between them. Per germline, CDR1 MNHEY and CDR2 SVGAGI. This table comes from immunoSEQ multiplex PCR, and its TCRdb copy is limited to in-frame clones, with some not included. The sample has fewer than 25,000 clones, around 80% seen once. This receptor was identified in a human donor in good health. The sequenced material came from memory (CD45RA-) CD4+ T cells from blood. This chain links TRBV6-5 with TRBJ1-1; D gene uncertain. CDR3 in amino acids: CASTPRSNTEAFF. DNA of the CDR3: TGTGCCAGCACTCCAAGAAGTAACACTGAAGCTTTCTTT.